What follows is one TCR beta chain and its context. This entry is derived from a study of blood T cell repertoires in COVID-19. Overall study: Some COVID-19 samples were acute and others convalescent; all came from the United States, Italy and Spain. The analysed material was cDNA or gDNA that came from T cells, B-cell-depleted T cells, or PBMCs.

Per the original methods: Estimated nucleated cell counts came from reference gene primer amplification. Only in-frame clones appear in the TCRdb table, and some are missing; sequencing was by immunoSEQ multiplex PCR. V and J calls and clone size are copied from that table; D and trimming were computed from the DNA. The sample has 110,000 or so clones, around nine tenths seen once; the top ten hold roughly 8.1%. Sequenced material: peripheral blood. This TCR was recovered from a woman aged 70-85 years who had recovered from COVID-19.

CDR3 in DNA: TGTGCCAGCAGCTCATGGACAGGGGGGGACAAAAACATTCAGTACTTC. Translating it yields CASSSWTGGDKNIQYF. The V gene is TRBV7-9, the J gene TRBJ2-4; the match to TRBD1 covers 10 bases. The CDR3 spans 16 residues. The V segment lost 4 bases and the J segment 3 bases; nucleotides outside the gene matches: 6. Looked up from germline, CDR1 is SEHNR and CDR2 is FQNEAQ (reference sequence).